Each of the 28 T cell receptor beta chains below was sequenced from the same sample in a study of CD8+ T cells in alopecia areata. The authors extracted RNA and reverse transcribed it into cDNA as the sequencing template. Clones were sequenced by immunoSEQ multiplex PCR, and TCRdb holds only the in-frame ones, with some missing. The table shows roughly 150,000 clones, with approximately 60% occurring only once. Material: CD4+ T cells sorted from blood. Receptor source: a human donor in good health.

This chain connects TRBV11-1 to TRBJ2-7; D remains ambiguous. This CDR3 region has 14 residues. Germline V gene data show CDR1 as SGHAT and CDR2 as FQDESV (reference sequence). V was pared by 6 bases and J by 2 bases, with 14 bases between. The CDR3 reads CASSRTQSTYEQYF. The CDR3 bases are TGTGCCAGCAGTCGGACCCAAAGTACCTACGAGCAGTACTTC.

V gene TRBV6-5 combines with J gene TRBJ2-7, with D unresolved. Trimming took 5 bases from V and 12 from J, leaving 14 bases between them. The CDR3 extends over 11 amino acids. Germline-derived CDR1 and CDR2 are MNHEY and SVGAGI. CDR3 protein: CASSPGYGRYF. In nucleotides, the CDR3 is TGTGCCAGCAGTCCCGGGTACGGCCGGTACTTC.

This clone was observed a handful of times. This chain uses TRBV2 with TRBJ2-5; D unresolved. The CDR3 runs to 12 residues. The V end lost 6 bases, the J end lost 2 bases, and 7 bases lay between the germline ends. Germline V CDR1 and CDR2: SNHLY, FYNNEI. The CDR3 nucleotides read TGTGCCAGCAGGTGGCCGCAAGAGACCCAGTACTTC. It is translated as CASRWPQETQYF.

This chain joins TRBV2 and TRBJ1-2; weak D call: TRBD1 (5 bases). V was clipped by 7 bases and J by 4 bases, with 13 bases between them. Per germline, CDR1 SNHLY and CDR2 FYNNEI. The CDR3 runs 13 residues. The CDR3 protein is CASKAEGPYGYTF. CDR3 nucleotides: TGTGCCAGCAAGGCGGAGGGGCCCTATGGCTACACCTTC.

This clone was observed at least ten times. The chain is built from TRBV27 and TRBJ2-2, with D unresolved. Germline-derived CDR1 and CDR2 are MNHEY and SMNVEV (reference sequence). The CDR3 runs to 15 residues. The V gene lost 5 bases and the J gene lost 0 bases, with 10 bases spanning the gap. The CDR3 DNA sequence: TGTGCCAGCAGTGTCCCCGCCGCGAACACCGGGGAGCTGTTTTTT. Protein product: CASSVPAANTGELFF.

V is TRBV30 and J is TRBJ1-5; D call uncertain. Germline V gene sequence: CDR1 GTSNPN, CDR2 SVGIG (reference sequence). The CDR3 is 13 amino acids. V was clipped by 2 bases and J by 4 bases, with 9 bases between them. The CDR3 bases are TGTGCCTGGAGTCGAGGGCAGAATCAGCCCCAGCATTTT. Protein product: CAWSRGQNQPQHF. The variable domain in full, with the rest retrieved from reference TRBV30 and TRBJ1-5, is SQTIHQWPATLVQPVGSPLSLECTVEGTSNPNLYWYRQAAGRGLQLLFYSVGIGQISSEVPQNLSASRPQDRQFILSSKKLLLSDSGFYLCAWSRGQNQPQHFGDGTRLSIL.

The chain joins TRBV29-1 to TRBJ2-7; 10 bases align to TRBD2. Germline CDR1 SQVTM, CDR2 ANQGSEA. The CDR3 extends over 12 amino acids. The junction had 5 bases not matched to a gene; V was cut back by 7 bases and J by 5 bases. The CDR3 DNA sequence: TGCAGCGGAGGACTAGCGGCTAACGAGCAGTACTTC. It yields the protein CSGGLAANEQYF.

This clone has only a few counts. The CDR3 DNA is TGCGCCAGCAGCTTGGCGGCAGGGCCCAGCTCTGGAAACACCATATATTTT. It encodes CASSLAAGPSSGNTIYF. V usage is TRBV5-1 and J usage is TRBJ1-3; D perhaps matches TRBD1 (5 bases). From germline, CDR1 is SGHRS and CDR2 YFSETQ. Trimming left V 0 bases short and J 0 bases short, with 13 bases between. The CDR3 is 17 residues long.

For the CDR3, the DNA is TGTGCCAGCAGATCCCCCGGGCTCTACGAGCAGTACTTC. This encodes CASRSPGLYEQYF. This chain links TRBV6-6 with TRBJ2-7; D uncertain. V lost 6 bases, J lost 3 bases, and 12 bases lay in between. CDR3 length: 13 amino acids. Germline V gene sequence: CDR1 MNHNY, CDR2 SVGAGI (reference sequence).

In the case of this clone: This sample also contains other DNA sequences that code for the same CDR3. The V and J genes are TRBV19 and TRBJ1-5; D is possibly TRBD1 (5 bases). V dropped 3 bases and J dropped 1 base, with 10 bases sitting between them. The CDR3 has 15 residues. Germline V gives CDR1 LNHDA, CDR2 SQIVND (reference sequence). The CDR3: CASSIGGGSNQPQHF. Here the CDR3 DNA reads TGTGCCAGTAGTATCGGCGGGGGAAGCAATCAGCCCCAGCATTTT.

This clone was counted only a few times. J is TRBJ2-5 and V is TRBV6-5; a possible D gene is TRBD1 (6 bases). Deletions cut 4 bases from V and 7 bases from J, with 13 bases between. This CDR3 has 13 amino acids. In germline, CDR1 is MNHEY, CDR2 SVGAGI. CDR3 nucleotides: TGTGCCAGCAGTTCGGACAGCTGGGGGACCCAGTACTTC. Its translation: CASSSDSWGTQYF.

The rearrangement uses TRBV29-1 and TRBJ1-5, with 10 bases fitting TRBD1. Germline CDR1 and CDR2: SQVTM and ANQGSEA. Trimming at V came to 4 bases and at J to 5 bases, leaving 2 bases not matched to a gene. The CDR3 consists of 13 residues. The CDR3 region has the DNA TGCAGCGTTGGGGGACAGGGGCATCAGCCCCAGCATTTT. It encodes CSVGGQGHQPQHF.

A remark on this clone: The sample has other DNA sequences that encode this CDR3 too. This sequence joins TRBV14 and TRBJ1-1; D perhaps matches TRBD1 (6 bases). CDR3 length: 14 residues. Germline loops: CDR1 SGHDN, CDR2 FVKESK. Trimming cost V 3 bases and J 1 base, with 9 bases left between them. The CDR3 nucleotides are TGTGCCAGCAGCCACAGGGGCCGGAACACTGAAGCTTTCTTT. Translated, it gives CASSHRGRNTEAFF.

V gene TRBV30 combines with J gene TRBJ2-7; possibly TRBD1 or TRBD2 for D (6 bases each). Per germline, CDR1 GTSNPN and CDR2 SVGIG (reference sequence). The CDR3 totals 14 residues. With 3 bases removed from V and 5 bases from J, the gap between germline ends came to 17 bases. Here the CDR3 DNA reads TGTGCCTGGAGCGTCGGAAGGGGGGCAAACGAGCAGTACTTC. Translation gives CAWSVGRGANEQYF.

The rearrangement uses TRBV30 and TRBJ2-1; D is undetermined. There are 13 residues in the CDR3. CDR1 GTSNPN and CDR2 SVGIG come from the germline V gene (reference sequence). V shed 0 bases and J shed 5 bases, with 8 bases lying between them. The CDR3 nucleotides read TGTGCCTGGAGTGTACACAGCAACAATGAGCAGTTCTTC. This codes for CAWSVHSNNEQFF.

This clone was picked up a small number of times. The V gene is TRBV7-3, the J gene TRBJ2-3; possible D gene TRBD2, 5 bases. This CDR3 contains 14 residues. V gave up 5 bases and J gave up 6 bases, with 15 bases separating them. The germline V gene encodes CDR1 SGHTA and CDR2 FQGTGA. The DNA of the CDR3 is TGTGCCAGCAGCCCCCCTGGGCGGGCCGATACGCAGTATTTT. Protein product: CASSPPGRADTQYF.

Comments on this clone: This sample includes further DNA sequences coding for the same CDR3. The CDR3 nucleotides are TGTGCCACCACCCAGGGGGCTGGAGAGACCCAGTACTTC. Translation: CATTQGAGETQYF. This chain uses TRBV15 with TRBJ2-5; 8 bases agree with TRBD1. Germline V gene sequence: CDR1 LNHNV, CDR2 YYDKDF (reference sequence). CDR3 length equals 13 residues. J lost 4 bases, V lost 7 bases, and 5 bases had no gene match. The variable domain in full, with the rest retrieved from reference TRBV15 and TRBJ2-5, is DAMVIQNPRYQVTQFGKPVTLSCSQTLNHNVMYWYQQKSSQAPKLLFHYYDKDFNNEADTPDNFQSRRPNTSFCFLDIRSPGLGDTAMYLCATTQGAGETQYFGPGTRLLVL.

V gene TRBV29-1 combines with J gene TRBJ1-2; D gene unclear. Germline V gene sequence: CDR1 SQVTM, CDR2 ANQGSEA. The ends were cut back, 3 bases at V and 2 bases at J, with 10 bases in the middle. This CDR3 contains 13 residues. Written as DNA, the CDR3 is TGCAGCGTTGATGGCACAAGAAACTATGGCTACACCTTC. This codes for CSVDGTRNYGYTF.

CDR3 in DNA: TGTGCCAGCAGCGTAGCTTCCGGCACCGGGGAGCTGTTTTTT. Translated, it gives CASSVASGTGELFF. The chain employs TRBV9 and TRBJ2-2; no clear D. The length of the CDR3 is 14 residues. Between the trimmed V and J ends, which lost 0 bases and 4 bases, there was a span of 7 bases. CDR1 and CDR2 from the germline V gene are SGDLS and YYNGEE.

The V gene is TRBV28, the J gene TRBJ2-7; D is undetermined. The CDR3 covers 15 residues. Trimming removed 4 bases at V and 2 bases at J, with 15 bases between. CDR1 and CDR2 (germline): MDHEN, SYDVKM. CDR3 amino acids: CASSSTRKLAYEQYF. CDR3 nucleotides: TGTGCCAGCAGTTCAACTCGGAAGTTAGCCTACGAGCAGTACTTC. The variable domain in full, with the rest retrieved from reference TRBV28 and TRBJ2-7, is DVKVTQSSRYLVKRTGEKVFLECVQDMDHENMFWYRQDPGLGLRLIYFSYDVKMKEKGDIPEGYSVSREKKERFSLILESASTNQTSMYLCASSSTRKLAYEQYFGPGTRLTVT.

There are a few counts of this clone. DNA of the CDR3: TGTGCCAGCAGATCAGGGATTTGGCCGCAGTATTTT. It yields the protein CASRSGIWPQYF. The V gene is TRBV2, the J gene TRBJ2-3, with D possibly being TRBD1 (5 bases). V was pared by 6 bases and J by 10 bases, with 14 bases between. Per germline, CDR1 SNHLY and CDR2 FYNNEI. This CDR3 has 12 amino acids.

This clone was detected only a few times. V and J are TRBV5-1 and TRBJ2-3, with 9 positions matching TRBD1. V shed 5 bases, J shed 3 bases, and the junction held 7 bases outside the gene matches. Germline CDR1 is SGHRS and CDR2 is YFSETQ. This CDR3 is 15 amino acids long. CDR3 sequence (DNA): TGCGCCAGCAGTCCCCGGGACAGGGAGACAGATACGCAGTATTTT. Protein sequence: CASSPRDRETDTQYF.

This clone occurred a few times. This chain joins TRBV4-1 and TRBJ2-3; no reliable D call. CDR1 is MGHRA and CDR2 is YSYEKL in the germline V gene. This CDR3 has 15 residues. Trimming removed 4 bases at V and 0 bases at J, with 11 bases between. CDR3 residues: CASSPGSPSTDTQYF. The CDR3 nucleotides are TGCGCCAGCAGCCCAGGATCCCCTAGCACAGATACGCAGTATTTT.

This rearrangement joins TRBV29-1 to TRBJ2-5; D remains unclear. Germline-derived CDR1 and CDR2 are SQVTM and ANQGSEA. This CDR3 has 11 amino acids. V was shortened by 7 bases and J by 5 bases, with 11 bases between the two germline ends. The CDR3 region has the DNA TGCAGCGCACTGGACGGGGAGACCCAGTACTTC. Residues: CSALDGETQYF. Combining the CDR3 with reference TRBV29-1 and TRBJ2-5 gives the whole variable domain SAVISQKPSRDICQRGTSLTIQCQVDSQVTMMFWYRQQPGQSLTLIATANQGSEATYESGFVIDKFPISRPNLTFSTLTVSNMSPEDSSIYLCSALDGETQYFGPGTRLLVL.

This chain uses TRBV5-1 with TRBJ1-2, with D maybe TRBD1 (6 bases). The germline V and J ends were trimmed by 1 base and 4 bases, with 14 bases remaining between them. This CDR3 contains 15 residues. Germline V lookup: CDR1 SGHRS, CDR2 YFSETQ. CDR3 bases: TGCGCCAGCAGCTTGCCCGAACAGGGAGGCTATGGCTACACCTTC. Translating it yields CASSLPEQGGYGYTF.

CDR3 DNA sequence: TGTGCCAGCAGCTTAGCCCTGTGGGGGGCTAAGGTGGGTGGCTACACCTTC. The encoded protein is CASSLALWGAKVGGYTF. The rearrangement uses TRBV7-2 and TRBJ1-2; D might be TRBD1 (6 bases). The germline V gene has CDR1 SGHTA and CDR2 FQGNSA. Trimming left V 0 bases short and J 7 bases short, with 21 bases between. This CDR3 has 17 residues.

The chain combines TRBV5-6 with TRBJ2-3, with no clear D. V lost 1 base, J lost 0 bases, and 3 bases lay in between. The length of the CDR3 is 13 residues. The germline gives CDR1 SGHDT, CDR2 YYEEEE. CDR3 loop: CASSLWSTDTQYF. CDR3 sequence (DNA): TGTGCCAGCAGCTTGTGGAGCACAGATACGCAGTATTTT.

This chain links TRBV30 with TRBJ1-5; perhaps TRBD1 as D (5 bases). This CDR3 has 14 amino acids. Trimming removed 0 bases from V and 3 bases from J, with 9 bases in between. CDR1 is GTSNPN, CDR2 SVGIG, per germline (reference sequence). DNA of the CDR3: TGTGCCTGGAGTGTGGCGGGACCCAATCAGCCCCAGCATTTT. Protein sequence: CAWSVAGPNQPQHF.